This T cell receptor beta chain is drawn from a study of CD8+ T cells in alopecia areata. Whole-study findings and limits: Clonality in lesional scalp, especially alopecia totalis/universalis, exceeded that of normal scalp. Scalp sequencing captures resident alphabeta T cells of normal skin too.

A word on this clone: Its antigen is currently unknown.

cDNA reverse transcribed from extracted RNA served as the sequencing template. Assay used: immunoSEQ multiplex PCR; TCRdb lists only in-frame clones, some missing. The sample has about 110,000 clones; about 60% are singletons. It was from PBMCs that CD4+ and CD8+ T cells were sorted. The CDR3 spans 12 residues. The germline gives CDR1 MGHDK, CDR2 SYGVNS. V was trimmed by 4 bases and J by 5 bases, leaving 5 bases between them. The chain uses TRBV25-1 and TRBJ2-2; D is unresolved. Sample: NKG2D-low CD8+ T cells sorted from blood. This receptor was identified in a human donor with alopecia areata. CDR3 bases: TGTGCCAGCAGTGGGGGAACCGGGGAGCTGTTTTTT. Protein sequence: CASSGGTGELFF.